The 17 T cell receptor beta chains below were found in one sample sequenced in a study of blood T cell repertoires in COVID-19. Generated by immunoSEQ multiplex PCR, the TCRdb table keeps only in-frame clones and is missing some. The sample holds about 59,000 clones, 70% to 85% seen once. The material sequenced was peripheral blood. These receptors were obtained from an older man with acute or convalescent COVID-19.

The chain recombines TRBV10-2 with TRBJ2-1, with 7 nucleotides matching TRBD1. This CDR3 spans 15 amino acids. V was clipped by 5 bases and J by 4 bases; unmatched bases: 8. Germline V gene sequence: CDR1 WSHSY, CDR2 SAAADI. CDR3 residues: CASSRNPGQYNEQFF. CDR3 bases: TGCGCCAGCAGTAGGAATCCGGGACAGTACAATGAGCAGTTCTTC.

The CDR3 here is CASSSQTGGNTEAFF. CDR3 in DNA: TGTGCCAGCAGTTCTCAGACGGGGGGAAACACTGAAGCTTTCTTT. The chain employs TRBV27 and TRBJ1-1; tentative D call: TRBD1 (5 bases). CDR1 MNHEY and CDR2 SMNVEV come from the germline V gene (reference sequence). The CDR3 is 15 residues long. Trimming took off 4 bases at V and 2 bases at J, with 14 bases between the two ends.

The genes are TRBV5-1 and TRBJ2-5; 9 positions match TRBD2. Germline V gene sequence: CDR1 SGHRS, CDR2 YFSETQ. V shed 5 bases and J 5 bases; nucleotides not matched to a gene: 7. The CDR3 consists of 14 residues. The DNA of the CDR3 is TGCGCCAGCAGGGTTAGCGGGAGTGGTGAGACCCAGTACTTC. Amino acids: CASRVSGSGETQYF.

The chain joins TRBV18 to TRBJ1-1, with TRBD1 identical over 9 bases. Germline values: CDR1 KGHSH, CDR2 LQKENI. The CDR3 has 17 residues. After removal of 4 bases from V and 0 bases from J, the junction contained 9 bases not matched to a gene. The chain's CDR3 is CASSHKGTGIMNTEAFF. CDR3 bases: TGTGCCAGCTCACATAAAGGGACAGGGATTATGAACACTGAAGCTTTCTTT. Variable domain in full (rest from reference TRBV18 and TRBJ1-1): NAGVMQNPRHLVRRRGQEARLRCSPMKGHSHVYWYRQLPEEGLKFMVYLQKENIIDESGMPKERFSAEFPKEGPSILRIQQVVRGDSAAYFCASSHKGTGIMNTEAFFGQGTRLTVV.

The chain employs TRBV7-8 and TRBJ1-5, with D maybe TRBD1 (5 bases). Germline loops: CDR1 SGHVS, CDR2 FQNEAQ. The V end was cut by 1 base, the J end by 7 bases, with 11 bases between. This CDR3 is built from 14 residues. Here the CDR3 DNA reads TGTGCCAGCAGCTTAGGTCAGGGCTTCCAGCCCCAGCATTTT. It codes for CASSLGQGFQPQHF.

The chain carries TRBV2 and TRBJ1-2, with D possibly TRBD1 on 5 matching bases. Germline V lookup: CDR1 SNHLY, CDR2 FYNNEI. This CDR3 contains 13 residues. Trimming cost V 3 bases and J 4 bases, with 9 bases left between them. As DNA, the CDR3 is TGTGCCAGCAGTGAGGGGCCCCCCTATGGCTACACCTTC. Translated, it gives CASSEGPPYGYTF.

The V and J genes are TRBV5-1 and TRBJ2-1; 7 nucleotides align to TRBD1. CDR1 SGHRS and CDR2 YFSETQ come from the germline V gene. V trimming: 4 bases; J trimming: 0 bases; junction bases outside the gene matches: 7. The CDR3 is 16 amino acids. CDR3 region: CASSPGQPRSYNEQFF. CDR3 DNA sequence: TGCGCCAGCAGCCCGGGACAGCCCCGCTCCTACAATGAGCAGTTCTTC. Combining the CDR3 with reference TRBV5-1 and TRBJ2-1 gives the whole variable domain KAGVTQTPRYLIKTRGQQVTLSCSPISGHRSVSWYQQTPGQGLQFLFEYFSETQRNKGNFPGRFSGRQFSNSRSEMNVSTLELGDSALYLCASSPGQPRSYNEQFFGPGTRLTVL.

This chain joins TRBV11-3 and TRBJ1-4, with a possible D match to TRBD1 (5 bases). This CDR3 is 14 amino acids long. CDR1 is SGHNT and CDR2 is YENEEA in the germline V gene. Trimming removed 4 bases at V and 5 bases at J, with 11 bases between. The CDR3 here is CASSSTPGNEKLFF. The CDR3 coding sequence is TGTGCCAGCAGCTCGACCCCAGGGAATGAAAAACTGTTTTTT.

The CDR3 coding sequence is TGTGCCAGCAGCCCTGGCAGGCTAGCGGTCACAGATACGCAGTATTTT. This gives the protein CASSPGRLAVTDTQYF. The rearrangement uses TRBV5-5 and TRBJ2-3; 7 bases line up with TRBD2. The CDR3 sequence is 16 residues long. Trimming at V came to 4 bases and at J to 2 bases, leaving 10 bases not matched to a gene. CDR1 SGHKS and CDR2 YYEKEE come from the germline V gene (reference sequence).

The chain joins TRBV7-8 to TRBJ2-1; no clear D. CDR1 is SGHVS and CDR2 is FQNEAQ in the germline V gene. Trimming left V 5 bases short and J 5 bases short, with 4 bases between. CDR3 length equals 11 residues. CDR3 in DNA: TGTGCCAGCAGCCCAGACAATGAGCAGTTCTTC. Its protein is CASSPDNEQFF.

V usage is TRBV5-1 and J usage is TRBJ1-5; D is uncertain. V lost 3 bases and J 2 bases, leaving 12 bases between the germline ends. The CDR3 is made up of 15 amino acids. CDR1 SGHRS and CDR2 YFSETQ come from the germline V gene. The CDR3 DNA is TGCGCCAGCAGCTCAACCGGGGATGGCAATCAGCCCCAGCATTTT. As protein: CASSSTGDGNQPQHF.

J is TRBJ1-5 and V is TRBV2; perhaps TRBD1 as D (5 bases). CDR3 size: 14 residues. Germline V CDR1 and CDR2: SNHLY, FYNNEI. Between the trimmed V and J ends, which lost 5 bases and 2 bases, there was a span of 10 bases. As DNA, the CDR3 is TGTGCCAGCAGTAAGGGGTTAGGCAATCAGCCCCAGCATTTT. Amino acid sequence: CASSKGLGNQPQHF. The full variable domain, with the rest looked up from reference TRBV2 and TRBJ1-5, is EPEVTQTPSHQVTQMGQEVILRCVPISNHLYFYWYRQILGQKVEFLVSFYNNEISEKSEIFDDQFSVERPDGSNFTLKIRSTKLEDSAMYFCASSKGLGNQPQHFGDGTRLSIL.

In its sample, this clone was seen once. The chain recombines TRBV29-1 with TRBJ1-3; D is unresolved. The CDR3 is 12 amino acids. V lost 3 bases, J lost 7 bases, and 10 bases lay in between. Germline loops: CDR1 SQVTM, CDR2 ANQGSEA. CDR3 region: CSVDPGANTIYF. CDR3 DNA sequence: TGCAGCGTTGATCCGGGTGCCAACACCATATATTTT.

CDR3 coding DNA: TGTGCCAGCAGTGCGTCACCCCCCTGGGCAGGGGCCATCATGAACACTGAAGCTTTCTTT. The encoded protein is CASSASPPWAGAIMNTEAFF. The chain employs TRBV6-1 and TRBJ1-1; TRBD1 might be the D (6 bases). The V gene lost 4 bases and the J gene lost 0 bases, with 27 bases spanning the gap. The CDR3 has 20 residues. CDR1 is MNHNS, CDR2 SASEGT, per germline.

The V call is TRBV6-5, the J call TRBJ2-1, with a weak D call TRBD1 (6 bases). The germline V gene encodes CDR1 MNHEY and CDR2 SVGAGI. Trimming left V 4 bases short and J 3 bases short, with 10 bases between. This CDR3 spans 14 amino acids. The CDR3 spells CASSLMDSYNEQFF. For the CDR3, the DNA is TGTGCCAGCAGTTTGATGGACAGCTACAATGAGCAGTTCTTC.

The gene calls are TRBV9 and TRBJ2-1; 10 bases are a match to TRBD2. CDR1 and CDR2 (germline): SGDLS, YYNGEE. This CDR3 is built from 15 residues. V shed 3 bases, J shed 3 bases, and the junction held 3 bases outside the gene matches. The CDR3 sequence is CASSATSGDYNEQFF. The CDR3 DNA is TGTGCCAGCAGCGCTACTAGCGGGGACTACAATGAGCAGTTCTTC.

V usage is TRBV24-1 and J usage is TRBJ2-3; tentatively, D is TRBD1 (6 bases). V lost 4 bases and J 4 bases, leaving 11 bases between the germline ends. The CDR3 loop spans 14 amino acids. Germline CDR1 reads KGHDR; CDR2 reads SFDVKD. CDR3: CATSDLDSPDTQYF. CDR3 bases: TGTGCCACCAGTGACCTGGACAGTCCAGATACGCAGTATTTT.